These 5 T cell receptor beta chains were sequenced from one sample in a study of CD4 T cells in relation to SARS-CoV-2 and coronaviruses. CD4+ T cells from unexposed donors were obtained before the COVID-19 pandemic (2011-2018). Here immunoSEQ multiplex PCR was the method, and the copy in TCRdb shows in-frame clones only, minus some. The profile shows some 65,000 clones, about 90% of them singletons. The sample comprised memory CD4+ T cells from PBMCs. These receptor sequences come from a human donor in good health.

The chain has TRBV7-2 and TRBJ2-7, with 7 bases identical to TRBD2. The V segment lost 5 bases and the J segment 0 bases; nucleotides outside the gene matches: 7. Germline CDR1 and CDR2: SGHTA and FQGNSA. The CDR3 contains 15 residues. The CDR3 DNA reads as TGTGCCAGCAGCCAAAGCGGGGTAAGCTCCTACGAGCAGTACTTC. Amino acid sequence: CASSQSGVSSYEQYF.

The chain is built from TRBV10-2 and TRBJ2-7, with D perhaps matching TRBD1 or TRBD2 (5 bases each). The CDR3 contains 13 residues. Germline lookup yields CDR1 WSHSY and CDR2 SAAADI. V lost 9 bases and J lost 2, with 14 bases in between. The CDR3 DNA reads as TGCGCCAGTTACCGGGACGGTCCCTACGAGCAGTACTTC. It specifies CASYRDGPYEQYF.

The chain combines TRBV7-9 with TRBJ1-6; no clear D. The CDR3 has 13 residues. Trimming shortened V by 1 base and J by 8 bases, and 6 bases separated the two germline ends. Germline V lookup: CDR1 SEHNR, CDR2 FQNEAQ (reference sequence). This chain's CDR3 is CASSLGVHSPLHF. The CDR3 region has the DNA TGTGCCAGCAGCTTAGGGGTACATTCACCCCTCCACTTT.

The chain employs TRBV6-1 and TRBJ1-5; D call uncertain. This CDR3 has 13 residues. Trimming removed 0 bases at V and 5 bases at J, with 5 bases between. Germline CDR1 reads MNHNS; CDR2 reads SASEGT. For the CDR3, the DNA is TGTGCCAGCAGTGAAGCGTACGATCAGCCCCAGCATTTT. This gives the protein CASSEAYDQPQHF.

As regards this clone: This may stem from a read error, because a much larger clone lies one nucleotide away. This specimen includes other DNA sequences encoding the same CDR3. This chain's CDR3 is CASSPGGTSGDGIQYF. The CDR3 DNA follows: TGCGCCAGCAGCCCGGGAGGGACTAGCGGGGATGGGATTCAGTACTTC. The chain is built from TRBV5-4 and TRBJ2-4; 13 positions match TRBD2. Germline CDR1 SGHNT, CDR2 YYREEE (reference sequence). The CDR3 spans 16 residues.